This T cell receptor beta chain was documented in a study of identical twins. Study results and limitations: A partial confounding effect on zero-insertion analyses could come from invariant MAIT and iNKT cells. Abundant cord blood beta clonotypes carried fewer insertions; memory repertoires showed none.

TCRdb itself ran the 5' RACE reads through MiXCR, one entry per CDR3 protein. The repertoire includes over 600,000 distinct CDR3 sequences, 21% of them detected once, and 4.3% sits in the top ten. V was pared by 1 base and J by 4 bases, with 11 bases between. The CDR3 runs to 15 residues. Germline V lookup: CDR1 SEHNR, CDR2 FQNEAQ (reference sequence). About this clonotype: Its matching antigen is unknown.

These data also formed part of another study, on T cells expressing NK-cell markers. That work contributes: Seropositivity for HCMV was found in most of the eight sequenced donors, with one seronegative. There remained a lack of clarity about HCMV specificity of expanded NKG2C+ T cell clones.

This rearrangement joins TRBV7-9 to TRBJ1-5, with TRBD1 as a possible D gene (6 bases). The sequenced sample was PBMCs. The sequence came from a woman between 18 and 29 years old in good health. The CDR3 spells CASSLGGGLNQPQHF. The CDR3 coding sequence is TGTGCCAGCAGCTTAGGAGGGGGGCTTAATCAGCCCCAGCATTTT.